The T cell receptor beta chain under discussion was sequenced for a study of PD-1 blockade in classical Hodgkin lymphoma. Clones were sequenced by immunoSEQ multiplex PCR, and TCRdb holds only the in-frame ones, with some missing. The profile shows 31,000 or so clones, under 90% of them singletons. Comments on this clone: Its antigen is not identified.

Broader study findings: Diversity in CD4+ TCRs, unlike that measured in CD8+ TCRs, had risen significantly by C4D1. Those starting nivolumab under 1 year post-ASCT were excluded.

The CDR3 is made up of 14 amino acids. V shed 8 bases and J 1 base; nucleotides not matched to a gene: 2. CDR1 is SGHTA and CDR2 is FQGNSA in the germline V gene. The time point: cycle 4 day 1 (C4D1), after six to seven weeks of nivolumab. Following autologous stem cell transplantation, relapse occurred in every patient, and exposure to brentuximab vedotin varied. It was by magnetic negative selection that CD4+ T cells were purified from thawed PBMCs. This chain joins TRBV7-2 and TRBJ2-1; 10 bases map to TRBD2. The sequence derives from a human donor with classical Hodgkin lymphoma. Specimen: CD4+ T cells from blood, collected before the fourth cycle of nivolumab. The CDR3 nucleotides are TGTGCCAGCGTTAGCGGGGGGTCCTACAATGAGCAGTTCTTC. Translation: CASVSGGSYNEQFF.